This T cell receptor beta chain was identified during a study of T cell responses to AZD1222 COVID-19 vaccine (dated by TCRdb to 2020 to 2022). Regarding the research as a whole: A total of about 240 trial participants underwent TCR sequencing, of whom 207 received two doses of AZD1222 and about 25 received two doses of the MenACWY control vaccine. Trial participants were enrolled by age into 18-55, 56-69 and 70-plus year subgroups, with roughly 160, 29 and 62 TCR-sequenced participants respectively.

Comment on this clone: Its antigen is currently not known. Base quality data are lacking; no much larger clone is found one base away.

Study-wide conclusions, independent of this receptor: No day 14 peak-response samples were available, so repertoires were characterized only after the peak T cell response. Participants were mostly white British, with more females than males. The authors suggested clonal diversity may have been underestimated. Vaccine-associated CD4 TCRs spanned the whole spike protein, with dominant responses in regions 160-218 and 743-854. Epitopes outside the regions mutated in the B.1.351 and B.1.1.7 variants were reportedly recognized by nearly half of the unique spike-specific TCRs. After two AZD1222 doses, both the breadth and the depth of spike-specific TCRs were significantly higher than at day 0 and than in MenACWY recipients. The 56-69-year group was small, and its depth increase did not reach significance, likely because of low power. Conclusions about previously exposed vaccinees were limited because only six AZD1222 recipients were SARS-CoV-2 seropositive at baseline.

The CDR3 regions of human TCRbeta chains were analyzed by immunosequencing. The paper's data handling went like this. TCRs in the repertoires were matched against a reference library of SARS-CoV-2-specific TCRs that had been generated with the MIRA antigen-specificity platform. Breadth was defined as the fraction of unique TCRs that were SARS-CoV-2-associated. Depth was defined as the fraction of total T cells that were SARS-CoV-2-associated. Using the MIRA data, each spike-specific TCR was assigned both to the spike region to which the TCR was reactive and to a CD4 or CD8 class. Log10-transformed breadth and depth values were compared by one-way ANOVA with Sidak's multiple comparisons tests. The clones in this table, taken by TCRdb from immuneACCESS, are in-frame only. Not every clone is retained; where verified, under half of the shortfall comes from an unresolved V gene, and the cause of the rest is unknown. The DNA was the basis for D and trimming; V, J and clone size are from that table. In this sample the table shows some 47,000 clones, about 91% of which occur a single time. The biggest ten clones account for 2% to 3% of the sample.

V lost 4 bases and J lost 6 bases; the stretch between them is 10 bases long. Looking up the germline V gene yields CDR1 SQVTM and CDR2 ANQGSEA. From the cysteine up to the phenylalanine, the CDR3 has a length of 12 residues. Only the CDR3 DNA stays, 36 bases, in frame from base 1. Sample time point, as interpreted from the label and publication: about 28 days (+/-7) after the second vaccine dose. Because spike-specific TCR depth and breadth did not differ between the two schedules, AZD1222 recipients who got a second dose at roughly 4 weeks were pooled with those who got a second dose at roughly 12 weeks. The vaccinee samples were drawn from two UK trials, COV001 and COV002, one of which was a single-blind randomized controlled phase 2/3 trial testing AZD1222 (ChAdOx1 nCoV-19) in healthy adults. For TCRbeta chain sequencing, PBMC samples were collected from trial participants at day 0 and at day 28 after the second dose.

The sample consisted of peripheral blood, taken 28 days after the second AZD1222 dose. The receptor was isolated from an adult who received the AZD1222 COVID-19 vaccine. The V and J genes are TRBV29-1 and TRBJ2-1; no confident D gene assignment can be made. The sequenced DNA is TGCAGCGTTGGGTCCCAGCCCAATGAGCAGTTCTTC. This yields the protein CSVGSQPNEQFF.